Listed here is a single T cell receptor beta chain. Its antigen remains unknown. The sample originates from a study of T cells after yellow fever vaccination. Overall study context: Low-cell-number fractions were prepared with SMART-Seq v4 Ultra Low Input. Notes on the study in general: The secondary T-cell response peaked on day 5, not day 15, but was weaker.

CDR1 is DFQATT and CDR2 is SNEGSKA in the germline V gene (reference sequence). Unmatched junction bases numbered 4, after V lost 3 bases and J lost 8 bases. The CDR3 contains 12 residues. TCR cDNA was made by 5'RACE template switching, adding a universal primer site and UMIs. Via MiXCR, TCRdb re-called the 5' RACE reads, giving one row per CDR3 protein. The repertoire holds about 260,000 distinct CDR3 sequences, with roughly 5.6% as singletons. The specimen was CD4+ T cells sorted from PBMCs, collected on the day of the yellow fever booster vaccination. The receptor's source is a man younger than 30 who received the YFV17D yellow fever vaccine. The chain joins TRBV20-1 to TRBJ2-3; TRBD2 aligns across 8 bases. Here the CDR3 DNA reads TGCAGTGCTAGCGGGGGGGACCCTACGCAGTATTTT. It yields the protein CSASGGDPTQYF.